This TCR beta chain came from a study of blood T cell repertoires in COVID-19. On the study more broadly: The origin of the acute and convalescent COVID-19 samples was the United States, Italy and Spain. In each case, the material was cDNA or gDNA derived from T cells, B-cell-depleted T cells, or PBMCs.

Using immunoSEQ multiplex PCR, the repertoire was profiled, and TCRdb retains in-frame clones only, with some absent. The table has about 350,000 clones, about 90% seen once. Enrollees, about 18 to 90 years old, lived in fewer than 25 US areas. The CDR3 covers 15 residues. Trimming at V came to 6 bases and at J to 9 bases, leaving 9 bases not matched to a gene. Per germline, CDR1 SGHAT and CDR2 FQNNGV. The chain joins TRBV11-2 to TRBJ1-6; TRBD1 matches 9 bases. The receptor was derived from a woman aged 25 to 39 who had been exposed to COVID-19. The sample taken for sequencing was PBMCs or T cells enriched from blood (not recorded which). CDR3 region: CASSHRDRESSPLHF. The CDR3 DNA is TGTGCCAGCAGTCACCGGGACAGGGAAAGTTCACCCCTCCACTTT.